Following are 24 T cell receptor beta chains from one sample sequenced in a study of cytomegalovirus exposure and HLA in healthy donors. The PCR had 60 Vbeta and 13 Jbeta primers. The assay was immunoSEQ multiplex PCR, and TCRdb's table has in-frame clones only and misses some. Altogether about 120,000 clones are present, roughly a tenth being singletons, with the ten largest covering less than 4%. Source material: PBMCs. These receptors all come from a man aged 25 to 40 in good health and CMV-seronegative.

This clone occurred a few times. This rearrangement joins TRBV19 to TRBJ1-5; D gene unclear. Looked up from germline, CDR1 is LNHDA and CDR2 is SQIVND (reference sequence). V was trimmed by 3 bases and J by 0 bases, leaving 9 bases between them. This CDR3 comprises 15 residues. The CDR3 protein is CASSMIILSNQPQHF. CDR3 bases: TGTGCCAGTAGTATGATAATACTTAGCAATCAGCCCCAGCATTTT.

The CDR3 DNA is TGTGCCAGCAGCTCCGTTGGGCGCACAAATGAAAAACTGTTTTTT. It translates to CASSSVGRTNEKLFF. The chain links TRBV28 to TRBJ1-4; unclear D gene. CDR1 is MDHEN, CDR2 SYDVKM, per germline. Trimming took 6 bases from V and 5 from J, leaving 16 bases between them. This CDR3 is 15 amino acids long.

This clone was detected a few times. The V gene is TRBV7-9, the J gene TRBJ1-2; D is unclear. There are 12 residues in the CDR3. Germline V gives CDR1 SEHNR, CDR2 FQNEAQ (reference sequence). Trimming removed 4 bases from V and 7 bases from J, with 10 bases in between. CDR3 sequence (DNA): TGTGCCAGCAGCTCCCCGACTACTGGCTACACCTTC. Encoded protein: CASSSPTTGYTF.

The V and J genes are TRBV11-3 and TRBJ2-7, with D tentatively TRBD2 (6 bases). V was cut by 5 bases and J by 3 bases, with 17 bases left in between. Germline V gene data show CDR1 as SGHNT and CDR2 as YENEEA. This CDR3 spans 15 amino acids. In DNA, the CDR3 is TGTGCCAGCAGCCCCCGTGGGGGGTCACTCTACGAGCAGTACTTC. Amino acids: CASSPRGGSLYEQYF.

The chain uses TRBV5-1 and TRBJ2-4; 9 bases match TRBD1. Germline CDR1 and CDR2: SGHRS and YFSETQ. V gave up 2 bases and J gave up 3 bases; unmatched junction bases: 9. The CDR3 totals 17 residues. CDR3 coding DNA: TGCGCCAGCAGCTTCACAGGGGGCGCCGCGGTCAAAAACATTCAGTACTTC. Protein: CASSFTGGAAVKNIQYF.

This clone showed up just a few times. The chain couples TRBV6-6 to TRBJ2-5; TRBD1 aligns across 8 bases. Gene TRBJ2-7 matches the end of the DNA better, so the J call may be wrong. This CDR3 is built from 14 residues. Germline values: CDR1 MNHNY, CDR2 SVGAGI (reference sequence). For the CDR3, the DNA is TGTGCCAGCAAGGTGGGACAGGTCTCCTACGAGCAGTACTTC. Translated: CASKVGQVSYEQYF.

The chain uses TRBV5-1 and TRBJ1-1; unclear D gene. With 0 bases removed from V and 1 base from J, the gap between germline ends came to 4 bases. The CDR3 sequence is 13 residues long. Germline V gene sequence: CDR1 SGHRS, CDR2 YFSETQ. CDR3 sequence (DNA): TGCGCCAGCAGCTTGGCCGGGAACACTGAAGCTTTCTTT. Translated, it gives CASSLAGNTEAFF.

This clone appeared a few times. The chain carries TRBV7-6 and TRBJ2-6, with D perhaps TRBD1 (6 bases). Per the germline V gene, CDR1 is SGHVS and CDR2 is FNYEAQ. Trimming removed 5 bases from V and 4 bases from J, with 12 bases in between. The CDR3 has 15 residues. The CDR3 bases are TGTGCCAGCAGCCCAGGGGCCGCGGGGGCCAACGTCCTGACTTTC. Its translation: CASSPGAAGANVLTF.

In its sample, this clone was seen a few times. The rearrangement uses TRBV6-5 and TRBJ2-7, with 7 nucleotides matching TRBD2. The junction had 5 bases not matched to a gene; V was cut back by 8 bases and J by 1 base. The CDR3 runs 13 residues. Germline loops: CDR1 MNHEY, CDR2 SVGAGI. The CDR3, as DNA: TGTGCCAGCTGCCGGGGGGAATCCTACGAGCAGTACTTC. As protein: CASCRGESYEQYF.

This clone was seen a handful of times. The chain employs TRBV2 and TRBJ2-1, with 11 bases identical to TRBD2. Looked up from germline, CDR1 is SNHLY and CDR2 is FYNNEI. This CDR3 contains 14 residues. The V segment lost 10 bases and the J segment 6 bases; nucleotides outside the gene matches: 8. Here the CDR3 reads CATISGRAGNEQFF. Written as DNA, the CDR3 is TGTGCCACCATTAGCGGGAGGGCCGGCAATGAGCAGTTCTTC.

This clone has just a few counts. CDR3 region: CASSLDREGYTF. Here the CDR3 DNA reads TGCGCCAGCAGCCTGGACAGGGAAGGCTACACCTTC. The genes are TRBV4-3 and TRBJ1-2, with TRBD1 identical over 8 bases. Germline CDR1 reads LGHNA; CDR2 reads YSLEER. J gave up 8 bases and V 4 bases, and 3 bases lay outside the gene matches. This CDR3 spans 12 amino acids.

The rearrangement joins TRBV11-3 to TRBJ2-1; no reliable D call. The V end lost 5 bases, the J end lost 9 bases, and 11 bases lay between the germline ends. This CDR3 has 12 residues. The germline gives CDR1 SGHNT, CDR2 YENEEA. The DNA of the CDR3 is TGTGCCAGCAGCCCCCTATTTGGTGAGCAGTTCTTC. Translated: CASSPLFGEQFF.

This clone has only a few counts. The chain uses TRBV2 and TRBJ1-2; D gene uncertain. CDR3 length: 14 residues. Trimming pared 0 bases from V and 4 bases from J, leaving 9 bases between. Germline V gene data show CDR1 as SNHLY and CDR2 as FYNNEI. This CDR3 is CASSEAEGGYGYTF. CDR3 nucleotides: TGTGCCAGCAGTGAAGCTGAAGGCGGCTATGGCTACACCTTC.

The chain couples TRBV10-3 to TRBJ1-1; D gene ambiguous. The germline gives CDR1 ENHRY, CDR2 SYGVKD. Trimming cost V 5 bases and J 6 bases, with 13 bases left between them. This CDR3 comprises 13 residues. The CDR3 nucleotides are TGTGCCATCAGTAAGACTGCCTTGCCTGAAGCTTTCTTT. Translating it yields CAISKTALPEAFF.

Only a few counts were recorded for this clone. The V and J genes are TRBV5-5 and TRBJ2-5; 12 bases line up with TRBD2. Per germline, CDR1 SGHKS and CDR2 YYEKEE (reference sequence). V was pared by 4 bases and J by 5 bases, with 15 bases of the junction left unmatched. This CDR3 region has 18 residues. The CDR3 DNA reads TGTGCCAGCAGCCCCCGGACTAGCGGGATTCTCTCGGGTGAGACCCAGTACTTC. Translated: CASSPRTSGILSGETQYF.

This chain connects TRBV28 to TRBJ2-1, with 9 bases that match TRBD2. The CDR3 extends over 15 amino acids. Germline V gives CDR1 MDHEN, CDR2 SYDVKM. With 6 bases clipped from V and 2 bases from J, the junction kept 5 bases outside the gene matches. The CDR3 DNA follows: TGTGCCAGCAGCCTGGGACTAGCAGCCTACAATGAGCAGTTCTTC. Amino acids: CASSLGLAAYNEQFF.

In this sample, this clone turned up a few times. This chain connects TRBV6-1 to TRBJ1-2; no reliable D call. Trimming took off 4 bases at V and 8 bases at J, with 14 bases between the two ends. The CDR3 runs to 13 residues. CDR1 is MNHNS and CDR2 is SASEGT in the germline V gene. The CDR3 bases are TGTGCCAGCAGTGGGTACATGGCCGGGGGCTACACCTTC. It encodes CASSGYMAGGYTF.

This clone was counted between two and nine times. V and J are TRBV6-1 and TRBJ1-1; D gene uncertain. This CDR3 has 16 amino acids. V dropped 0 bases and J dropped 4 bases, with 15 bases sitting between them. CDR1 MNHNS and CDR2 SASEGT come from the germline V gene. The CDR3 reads CASSEAFGIVGTEAFF. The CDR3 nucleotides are TGTGCCAGCAGTGAAGCGTTCGGGATTGTTGGCACTGAAGCTTTCTTT.

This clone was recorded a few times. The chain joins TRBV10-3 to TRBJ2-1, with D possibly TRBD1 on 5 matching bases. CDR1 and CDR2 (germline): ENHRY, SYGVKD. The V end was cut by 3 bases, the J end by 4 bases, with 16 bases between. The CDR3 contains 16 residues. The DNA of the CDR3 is TGTGCCATCAGTGACGGAAACACAGGTGTGTACAATGAGCAGTTCTTC. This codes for CAISDGNTGVYNEQFF.

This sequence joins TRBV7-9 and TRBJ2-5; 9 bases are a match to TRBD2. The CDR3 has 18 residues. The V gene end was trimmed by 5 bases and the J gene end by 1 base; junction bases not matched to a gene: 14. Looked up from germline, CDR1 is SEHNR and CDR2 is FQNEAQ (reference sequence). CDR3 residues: CASSAKGTLAGFQETQYF. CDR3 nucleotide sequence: TGTGCCAGCAGCGCAAAAGGGACGCTAGCGGGATTCCAAGAGACCCAGTACTTC.

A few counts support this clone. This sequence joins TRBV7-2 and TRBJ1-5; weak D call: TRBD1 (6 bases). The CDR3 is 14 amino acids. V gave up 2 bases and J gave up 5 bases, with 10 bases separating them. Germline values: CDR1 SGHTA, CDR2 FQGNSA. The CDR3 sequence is CASSLKSGDQPQHF. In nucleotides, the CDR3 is TGTGCCAGCAGCTTAAAGTCAGGGGATCAGCCCCAGCATTTT.

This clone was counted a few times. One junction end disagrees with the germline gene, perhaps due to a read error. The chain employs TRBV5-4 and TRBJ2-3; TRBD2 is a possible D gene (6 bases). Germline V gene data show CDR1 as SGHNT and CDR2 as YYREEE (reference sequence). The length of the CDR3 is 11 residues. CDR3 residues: CASSLGGRWDF. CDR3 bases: TGTGCCAGCAGCTTAGGAGGGAGGTGGGATTTT.

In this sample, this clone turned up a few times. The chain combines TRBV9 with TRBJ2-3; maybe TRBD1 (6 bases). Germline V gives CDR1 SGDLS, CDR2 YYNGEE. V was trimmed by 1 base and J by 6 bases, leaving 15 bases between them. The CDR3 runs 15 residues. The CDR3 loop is CASSVRQGQGDTQYF. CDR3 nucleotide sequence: TGTGCCAGCAGCGTACGGCAGGGGCAGGGGGATACGCAGTATTTT.

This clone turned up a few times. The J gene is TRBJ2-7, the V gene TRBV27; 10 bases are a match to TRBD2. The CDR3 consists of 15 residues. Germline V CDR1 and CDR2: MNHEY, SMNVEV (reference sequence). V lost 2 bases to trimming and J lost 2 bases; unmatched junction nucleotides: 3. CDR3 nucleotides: TGTGCCAGCAGTTTAATTAGCGGGGGGCCCTACGAGCAGTACTTC. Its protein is CASSLISGGPYEQYF.